This T cell receptor (beta chain) emerged from a study of radiation and T cells in renal cell carcinoma. About the study: Nephrectomy followed 15 Gy stereotactic body radiation by 4 weeks. Findings and caveats of the study: Without pretreatment biopsies, baseline tumor clonotype presence was undetermined.

Time point in this sample: baseline pretreatment blood. Noted treatment: 15 Gy SBRT to primary tumor, nephrectomy 4 weeks later. As to this clone: Its antigen is as yet unknown.

With 5 bases removed from V and 6 bases from J, the gap between germline ends came to 10 bases. CDR3 length: 13 amino acids. The germline CDR1 and CDR2 sequences are SGHNT and YENEEA. Generated by immunoSEQ multiplex PCR, the TCRdb table keeps only in-frame clones and is missing some. The sample lists about 91,000 clones, 82% occurring once. This TCR derives from a man in his sixties with renal cell carcinoma. Sample: blood, taken from a patient whose treatment included radiotherapy and nephrectomy. This chain joins TRBV11-3 and TRBJ2-2; D is undetermined. The CDR3 coding sequence is TGTGCCAGCAGCCGTTACACGTCCGGGGAGCTGTTTTTT. Residues: CASSRYTSGELFF.